The 16 T cell receptor beta chains in this list originate from one sample, sequenced in a study of shared clonotypes between healthy human individuals. The method was immunoSEQ multiplex PCR; TCRdb's version includes in-frame clones alone and lacks a portion of them. The data contain roughly 300,000 clones, roughly 70% of them singletons. The sequenced material came from memory CD4+ T cells sorted from blood. Regarding subset: CD45RA-negative fraction. The source of these receptors is a man between 25 and 39 years old in good health.

The chain recombines TRBV10-1 with TRBJ2-7; 7 bases fit TRBD2. Germline CDR1 is WNHNN and CDR2 is SYGVQD (reference sequence). Trimming removed 7 bases from V and 1 base from J; junction bases left unmatched: 7. The CDR3 spans 14 residues. The CDR3, as DNA: TGCGCCAGCACTGTAGCGGGCTTTTCCTACGAGCAGTACTTC. Residues: CASTVAGFSYEQYF.

This clone was recorded once. This rearrangement joins TRBV9 to TRBJ1-2; 10 nucleotides match TRBD1. With 3 bases clipped from V and 7 bases from J, the junction kept 9 bases outside the gene matches. CDR1 SGDLS and CDR2 YYNGEE come from the germline V gene. The CDR3 contains 15 residues. The DNA of the CDR3 is TGTGCCAGCAGCGAAGGGGCGACAGGGGGCCGTGGCTACACCTTC. Translating it yields CASSEGATGGRGYTF.

There are a few counts of this clone. CDR3 DNA sequence: TGTGCCAGCAGTTTCCAGGCCTACGAGCAGTACTTC. Translated: CASSFQAYEQYF. The J gene is TRBJ2-7, the V gene TRBV28, with unresolved D. Germline CDR1 is MDHEN and CDR2 is SYDVKM. The V end lost 3 bases, the J end lost 2 bases, and 5 bases lay between the germline ends. The CDR3 loop spans 12 amino acids.

This clone was seen just once. The same CDR3 arises from other DNA sequences in this sample as well. V gene TRBV9 combines with J gene TRBJ2-3; D call uncertain. Germline V gene sequence: CDR1 SGDLS, CDR2 YYNGEE. Trimming took 2 bases from V and 0 from J, leaving 10 bases between them. The CDR3 totals 15 residues. The CDR3 reads CASSVIPSSTDTQYF. The CDR3 DNA reads as TGTGCCAGCAGCGTCATCCCGTCTAGCACAGATACGCAGTATTTT.

A note on this clone: Other DNA sequences in the sample encode the same CDR3. This sequence joins TRBV7-2 and TRBJ2-3, with D hard to call. The CDR3 length is 13 residues. V lost 5 bases and J lost 3, with 9 bases in between. Germline CDR1 is SGHTA and CDR2 is FQGNSA. CDR3 DNA sequence: TGTGCCAGCAGCCCTCGCCGAACAGATACGCAGTATTTT. Its protein is CASSPRRTDTQYF.

This chain joins TRBV9 and TRBJ2-7; D is unclear. Looked up from germline, CDR1 is SGDLS and CDR2 is YYNGEE. This CDR3 contains 15 residues. The ends were cut back, 0 bases at V and 0 bases at J, with 10 bases in the middle. CDR3 DNA: TGTGCCAGCAGCGTAGGTGTCGGAGACTCCTACGAGCAGTACTTC. Amino acid sequence: CASSVGVGDSYEQYF.

The rearrangement links TRBV7-2 to TRBJ2-4; unclear D gene. The germline gives CDR1 SGHTA, CDR2 FQGNSA. The length of the CDR3 is 12 residues. Trimming stripped 1 base from V and 9 bases from J, with 7 bases between. The CDR3 sequence: CASSLGHGIQYF. The CDR3 DNA sequence: TGTGCCAGCAGCTTAGGACACGGCATTCAGTACTTC.

The chain uses TRBV27 and TRBJ1-2; D might be TRBD1 (6 bases). This CDR3 has 19 amino acids. Germline V gives CDR1 MNHEY, CDR2 SMNVEV (reference sequence). The V end lost 5 bases, the J end lost 2 bases, and 27 bases lay between the germline ends. Written as DNA, the CDR3 is TGTGCCAGCAGTCCAACTAGGGGAGGGCAGACAGGCCGAAACTATGGCTACACCTTC. Its translation is CASSPTRGGQTGRNYGYTF.

The chain carries TRBV4-1 and TRBJ2-2; D is perhaps TRBD1 (7 bases). CDR3 size: 17 residues. Trimming took off 4 bases at V and 4 bases at J, with 19 bases between the two ends. Germline CDR1 and CDR2: MGHRA and YSYEKL. CDR3 sequence reads: CASSPQGGPGVTGELFF. In nucleotides, the CDR3 is TGCGCCAGCAGCCCCCAGGGGGGACCCGGGGTCACCGGGGAGCTGTTTTTT.

Comments on this clone: This specimen includes other DNA sequences encoding the same CDR3. The chain carries TRBV19 and TRBJ1-5; D might be TRBD1 (6 bases). The CDR3 runs 15 residues. Germline loops: CDR1 LNHDA, CDR2 SQIVND (reference sequence). V gave up 2 bases and J gave up 2 bases, with 10 bases separating them. The CDR3 sequence: CASSIFRGGNQPQHF. The CDR3 nucleotides are TGTGCCAGTAGTATATTCAGGGGCGGCAATCAGCCCCAGCATTTT.

This chain connects TRBV7-9 to TRBJ2-1; D possibly corresponds to TRBD2 (5 bases). V was trimmed by 5 bases and J by 4 bases, leaving 12 bases between them. The CDR3 totals 14 residues. The germline V gene encodes CDR1 SEHNR and CDR2 FQNEAQ (reference sequence). CDR3 nucleotides: TGTGCCAGCAGCGAGGGTACCAGTTACAATGAGCAGTTCTTC. Amino acid sequence: CASSEGTSYNEQFF.

This clone was detected a few times. The rearrangement joins TRBV29-1 to TRBJ2-1; 9 positions agree with TRBD2. Per the germline V gene, CDR1 is SQVTM and CDR2 is ANQGSEA. V shed 4 bases and J 9 bases; nucleotides not matched to a gene: 7. This CDR3 contains 13 residues. The CDR3 DNA reads TGCAGCGTTGGAGGGGCTAGCGGGATTGAGCAGTTCTTC. It translates to CSVGGASGIEQFF.

This rearrangement joins TRBV19 to TRBJ2-7; 8 positions match TRBD1. The trim removed 8 bases at V and 1 base at J, leaving 13 bases unmatched. The germline V gene has CDR1 LNHDA and CDR2 SQIVND (reference sequence). This CDR3 is built from 16 residues. The CDR3 nucleotides read TGTGCCAGTGGCGCCGCAGGACAGGGAAAATCCTACGAGCAGTACTTC. It encodes CASGAAGQGKSYEQYF.

This clone was found a few times. The V gene is TRBV28, the J gene TRBJ1-5; D unclear. The CDR3 is made up of 11 amino acids. V lost 5 bases, J lost 5 bases, and 4 bases lay in between. Per germline, CDR1 MDHEN and CDR2 SYDVKM. DNA of the CDR3: TGTGCCAGCAGTGATTATCAGCCCCAGCATTTT. Translated, it gives CASSDYQPQHF.

The chain carries TRBV6-1 and TRBJ1-1, with 7 nucleotides matching TRBD1. The CDR3 length is 14 residues. With V trimmed by 5 bases and J by 1 base, 4 bases remained unmatched. The germline V gene encodes CDR1 MNHNS and CDR2 SASEGT. The CDR3 DNA follows: TGTGCCAGCAGTTGGACAGGCGGGAACACTGAAGCTTTCTTT. Residues: CASSWTGGNTEAFF.

This chain links TRBV25-1 with TRBJ2-3; TRBD2 agrees at 7 bases. V lost 3 bases to trimming and J lost 2 bases; unmatched junction nucleotides: 2. The CDR3 is 14 amino acids. Germline V gene data show CDR1 as MGHDK and CDR2 as SYGVNS. CDR3 loop: CASSEQRDTDTQYF. CDR3 bases: TGTGCCAGCAGTGAGCAGCGGGACACAGATACGCAGTATTTT.